The TCR beta chain described here comes from a study of blood T cell repertoires in COVID-19. Study in general: In each case, the material was cDNA or gDNA derived from T cells, B-cell-depleted T cells, or PBMCs.

CDR1 is GTSNPN, CDR2 SVGIG, per germline (reference sequence). The CDR3 sequence is 13 residues long. The trim removed 4 bases at V and 4 bases at J, leaving 5 bases unmatched. Using immunoSEQ multiplex PCR, the repertoire was profiled, and TCRdb retains in-frame clones only, with some absent. The sample has approximately 190,000 clones; about four fifths are singletons. The sequence was collected from a woman aged 65 to 85 with active or convalescent COVID-19. Source material: peripheral blood. The genes are TRBV30 and TRBJ2-5; the match to TRBD1 covers 8 bases. The CDR3 reads CAWNRGTGETQYF. For the CDR3, the DNA is TGTGCCTGGAACAGGGGGACCGGAGAGACCCAGTACTTC.